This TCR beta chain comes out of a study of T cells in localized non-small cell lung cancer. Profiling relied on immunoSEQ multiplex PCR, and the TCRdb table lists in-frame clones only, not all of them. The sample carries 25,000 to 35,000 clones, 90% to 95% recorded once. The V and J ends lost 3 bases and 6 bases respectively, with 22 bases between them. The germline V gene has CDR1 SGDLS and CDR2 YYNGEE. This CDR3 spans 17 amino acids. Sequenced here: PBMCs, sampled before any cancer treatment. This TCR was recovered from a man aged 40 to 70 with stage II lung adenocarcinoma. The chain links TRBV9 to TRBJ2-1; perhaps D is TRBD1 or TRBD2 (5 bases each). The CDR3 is CASSAALGAGSGNEQFF. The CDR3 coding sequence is TGTGCCAGCAGCGCCGCACTCGGGGCCGGGTCTGGCAATGAGCAGTTCTTC.